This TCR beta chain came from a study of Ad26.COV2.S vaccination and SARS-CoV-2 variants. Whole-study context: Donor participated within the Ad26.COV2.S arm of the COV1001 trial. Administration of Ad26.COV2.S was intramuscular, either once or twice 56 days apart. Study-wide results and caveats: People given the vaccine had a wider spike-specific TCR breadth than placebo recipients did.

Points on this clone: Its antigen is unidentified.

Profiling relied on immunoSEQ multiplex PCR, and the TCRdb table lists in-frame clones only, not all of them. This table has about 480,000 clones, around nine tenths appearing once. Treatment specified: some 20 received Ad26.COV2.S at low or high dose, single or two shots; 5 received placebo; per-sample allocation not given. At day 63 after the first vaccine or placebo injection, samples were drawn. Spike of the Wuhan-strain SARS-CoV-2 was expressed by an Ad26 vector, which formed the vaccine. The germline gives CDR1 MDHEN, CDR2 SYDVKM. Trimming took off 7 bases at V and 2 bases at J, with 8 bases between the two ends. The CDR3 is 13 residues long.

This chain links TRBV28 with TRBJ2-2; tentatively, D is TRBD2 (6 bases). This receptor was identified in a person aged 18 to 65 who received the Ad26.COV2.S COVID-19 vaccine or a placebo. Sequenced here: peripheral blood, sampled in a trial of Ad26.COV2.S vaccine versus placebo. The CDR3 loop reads CASTGGNTGELFF. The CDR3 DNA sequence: TGTGCCAGCACCGGGGGAAACACCGGGGAGCTGTTTTTT.